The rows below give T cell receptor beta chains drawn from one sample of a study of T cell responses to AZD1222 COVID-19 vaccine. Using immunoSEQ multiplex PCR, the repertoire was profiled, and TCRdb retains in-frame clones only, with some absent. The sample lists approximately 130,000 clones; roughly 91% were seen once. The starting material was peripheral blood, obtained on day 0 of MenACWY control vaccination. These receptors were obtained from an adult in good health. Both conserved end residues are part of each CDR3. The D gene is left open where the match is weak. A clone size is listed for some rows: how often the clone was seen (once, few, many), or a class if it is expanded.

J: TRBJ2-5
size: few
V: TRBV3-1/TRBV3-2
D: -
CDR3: CASSPDIRETQYF
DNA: TGTGCCAGCAGTCCAGATATAAGGGAGACCCAGTACTTC

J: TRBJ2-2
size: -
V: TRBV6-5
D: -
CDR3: CASRTSGYTGELFF
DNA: TGTGCCAGCAGAACGTCAGGGTACACCGGGGAGCTGTTTTTT

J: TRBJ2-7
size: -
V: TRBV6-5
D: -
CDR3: CASSYGRGEQYF
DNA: TGTGCCAGCAGTTACGGCAGGGGCGAGCAGTACTTC

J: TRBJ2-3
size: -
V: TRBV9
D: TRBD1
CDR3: CASSVAQGARTDTQYF
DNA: TGTGCCAGCAGCGTAGCACAGGGGGCAAGGACAGATACGCAGTATTTT

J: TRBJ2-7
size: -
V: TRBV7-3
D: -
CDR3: CASSLNAGVRTYEQYF
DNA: TGTGCCAGCAGCTTAAACGCTGGAGTGAGGACCTACGAGCAGTACTTC

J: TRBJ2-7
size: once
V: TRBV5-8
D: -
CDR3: CASSPGMHYEQYF
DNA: TGTGCCAGCAGCCCCGGGATGCACTACGAGCAGTACTTC

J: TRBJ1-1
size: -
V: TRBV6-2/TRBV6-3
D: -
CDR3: CASSSTRGWNTEAFF
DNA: TGTGCCAGCAGTTCGACGAGAGGTTGGAACACTGAAGCTTTCTTT

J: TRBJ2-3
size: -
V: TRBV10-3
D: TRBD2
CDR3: CAIMSTSGSTDTQYF
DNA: TGTGCCATCATGTCGACTAGCGGGAGCACAGATACGCAGTATTTT

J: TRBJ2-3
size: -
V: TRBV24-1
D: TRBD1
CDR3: CATSDWPQGVGTDTQYF
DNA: TGTGCCACCAGTGACTGGCCACAGGGGGTCGGCACAGATACGCAGTATTTT

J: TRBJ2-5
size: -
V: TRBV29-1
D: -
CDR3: CSVGPSETQYF
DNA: TGCAGCGTGGGACCCTCCGAGACCCAGTACTTC

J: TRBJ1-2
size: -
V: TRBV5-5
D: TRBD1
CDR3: CASSWTGEDGYTF
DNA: TGTGCCAGCTCTTGGACAGGGGAAGATGGCTACACCTTC

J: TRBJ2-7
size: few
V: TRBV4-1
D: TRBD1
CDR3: CASSDRGGSGTPYEQYF
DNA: TGCGCCAGCTCGGACAGGGGGGGTAGCGGGACCCCCTACGAGCAGTACTTC

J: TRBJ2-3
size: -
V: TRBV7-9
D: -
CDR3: CASSYQGTDTQYF
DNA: TGTGCCAGCAGTTACCAGGGTACAGATACGCAGTATTTT

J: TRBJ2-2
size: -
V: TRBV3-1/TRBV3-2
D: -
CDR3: CASSQVGRTGELFF
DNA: TGTGCCAGCAGCCAAGTGGGCCGAACCGGGGAGCTGTTTTTT

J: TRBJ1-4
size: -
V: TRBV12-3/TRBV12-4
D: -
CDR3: CASSPGRNEKLFF
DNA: TGTGCCAGCAGCCCGGGACGGAATGAAAAACTGTTTTTT

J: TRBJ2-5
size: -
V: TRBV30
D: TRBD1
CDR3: CAWSRTGGGTQYF
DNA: TGTGCCTGGAGTCGGACAGGGGGGGGGACCCAGTACTTC